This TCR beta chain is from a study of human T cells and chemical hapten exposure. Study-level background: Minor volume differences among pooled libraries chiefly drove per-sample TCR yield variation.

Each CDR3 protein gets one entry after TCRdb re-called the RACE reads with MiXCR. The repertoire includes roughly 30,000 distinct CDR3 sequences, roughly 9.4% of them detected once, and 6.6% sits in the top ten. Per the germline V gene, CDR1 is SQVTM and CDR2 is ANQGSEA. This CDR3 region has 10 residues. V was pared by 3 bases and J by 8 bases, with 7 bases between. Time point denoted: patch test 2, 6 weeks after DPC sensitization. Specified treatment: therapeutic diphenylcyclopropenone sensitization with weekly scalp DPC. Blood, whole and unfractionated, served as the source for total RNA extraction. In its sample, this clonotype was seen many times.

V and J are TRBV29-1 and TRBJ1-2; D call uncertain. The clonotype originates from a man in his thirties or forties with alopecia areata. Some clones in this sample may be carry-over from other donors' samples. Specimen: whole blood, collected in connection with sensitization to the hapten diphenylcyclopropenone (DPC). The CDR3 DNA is TGCAGCGTTGAGGCACAGGGCTACACCTTC. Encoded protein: CSVEAQGYTF.